A selection of T cell receptor beta chains follows, all from one sample in a study of T cell responses to AZD1222 COVID-19 vaccine. Some clones are missing from TCRdb's copy, which holds only in-frame ones; the method was immunoSEQ multiplex PCR. The sample totals about 140,000 clones; its top ten clones hold around 2.2%. Sequenced sample: peripheral blood. The source of these receptors is an adult in good health. CDR3s include the opening cysteine and the closing phenylalanine or tryptophan. D genes are given only for firm matches.

J: TRBJ1-5; V: TRBV28; D: TRBD1; DNA: TGTGCCAGCTACAGCCGGGACAGGGCCCAGCAGCCCCAGCATTTT; CDR3: CASYSRDRAQQPQHF
J: TRBJ1-2; V: TRBV19; D: .; DNA: TGTGCCAGTAGTATAGTGGGCAGCTATGGCTACACCTTC; CDR3: CASSIVGSYGYTF
J: TRBJ1-1; V: TRBV6-5; D: TRBD1; DNA: TGTGCCAGCAGGAGAGACAGGGCGGGCACTGAAGCTTTCTTT; CDR3: CASRRDRAGTEAFF
J: TRBJ2-7; V: TRBV11-3; D: .; DNA: TGTGCCAGCGGGACTGGACAGGCCTACGAGCAGTACTTC; CDR3: CASGTGQAYEQYF
J: TRBJ2-6; V: TRBV7-9; D: .; DNA: TGTGCCAGCAGCTTGGGAGGACAGAAGGCCAACGTCCTGACTTTC; CDR3: CASSLGGQKANVLTF
J: TRBJ1-3; V: TRBV7-8; D: TRBD1; DNA: TGTGCCAGCAGCTTTGGACAGGGCGGAAACACCATATATTTT; CDR3: CASSFGQGGNTIYF
J: TRBJ2-5; V: TRBV18; D: .; DNA: TGTGCCAGCTCACCATCGGGGGAGACCCAGTACTTC; CDR3: CASSPSGETQYF
J: TRBJ1-1; V: TRBV30; D: .; DNA: TGTGCCTGGAGTGTACTTCAGGTCACTGAAGCTTTCTTT; CDR3: CAWSVLQVTEAFF
J: TRBJ1-1; V: TRBV4-1; D: .; DNA: TGCGCCAGCAGCCCCAAGTGGAGGGGCAGGATTAACACTGAAGCTTTCTTT; CDR3: CASSPKWRGRINTEAFF
J: TRBJ2-3; V: TRBV30; D: TRBD2; DNA: TGTGCCTGGAGTGTACATCCTAGCGGGGGGTTCCCCTTAGATACGCAGTATTTT; CDR3: CAWSVHPSGGFPLDTQYF
J: TRBJ2-3; V: TRBV12-3/TRBV12-4; D: .; DNA: TGTGCCAGCAGTTTAGAGGTTACGCAGTATTTT; CDR3: CASSLEVTQYF
J: TRBJ2-7; V: TRBV6-5; D: TRBD1; DNA: TGTGCCAGCAGCCCCCGACAGGGTGGGGCCTACGAGCAGTACTTC; CDR3: CASSPRQGGAYEQYF
J: TRBJ2-4; V: TRBV6-5; D: TRBD2; DNA: TGTGCCAGAGGGGAGGGGCGAAAAAACATTCAGTACTTC; CDR3: CARGEGRKNIQYF